A single T cell receptor beta chain is shown here with its context. This sample is part of a study of blood T cell repertoires in COVID-19. As for the study in general: Donors in the United States, Italy and Spain gave samples during acute or convalescent COVID-19. The analysed material was cDNA or gDNA that came from T cells, B-cell-depleted T cells, or PBMCs.

Under the authors' procedure: Amplification from reference gene primers served as the basis for estimated nucleated cell counts. TCRdb's copy holds only in-frame clones and misses some; the assay was immunoSEQ multiplex PCR. The DNA was the basis for D and trimming; V, J and clone size are from that table. The sample has 120,000 or so clones, about 85% seen once. Germline assignment: CDR1 DFQATT and CDR2 SNEGSKA (reference sequence). V gave up 3 bases and J gave up 2 bases, with 10 bases separating them. The CDR3 is 13 amino acids. The clonotype was recovered from an elderly woman with acute or convalescent COVID-19. The genes are TRBV20-1 and TRBJ2-5; possible D gene TRBD2, 6 bases. Sequenced: peripheral blood. For the CDR3, the DNA is TGCAGTGCTAGTTTCCGGGGGCAAGAGACCCAGTACTTC. Protein sequence: CSASFRGQETQYF.